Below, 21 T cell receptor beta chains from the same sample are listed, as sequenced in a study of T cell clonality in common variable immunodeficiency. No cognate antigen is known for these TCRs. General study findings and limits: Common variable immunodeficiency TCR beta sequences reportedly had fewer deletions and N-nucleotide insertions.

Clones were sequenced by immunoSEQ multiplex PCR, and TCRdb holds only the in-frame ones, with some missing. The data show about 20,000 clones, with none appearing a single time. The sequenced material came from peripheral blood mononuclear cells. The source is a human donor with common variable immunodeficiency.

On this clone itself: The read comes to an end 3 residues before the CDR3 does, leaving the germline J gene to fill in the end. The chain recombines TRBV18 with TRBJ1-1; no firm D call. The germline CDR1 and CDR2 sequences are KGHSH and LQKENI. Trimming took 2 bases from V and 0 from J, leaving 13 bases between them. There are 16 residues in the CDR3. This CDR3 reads CASSPERVIMNTEAFF. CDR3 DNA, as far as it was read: TGTGCCAGCTCACCAGAAAGGGTTATCATGAACACTGAA. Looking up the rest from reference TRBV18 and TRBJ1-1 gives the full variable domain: NAGVMQNPRHLVRRRGQEARLRCSPMKGHSHVYWYRQLPEEGLKFMVYLQKENIIDESGMPKERFSAEFPKEGPSILRIQQVVRGDSAAYFCASSPERVIMNTEAFFGQGTRLTVV.

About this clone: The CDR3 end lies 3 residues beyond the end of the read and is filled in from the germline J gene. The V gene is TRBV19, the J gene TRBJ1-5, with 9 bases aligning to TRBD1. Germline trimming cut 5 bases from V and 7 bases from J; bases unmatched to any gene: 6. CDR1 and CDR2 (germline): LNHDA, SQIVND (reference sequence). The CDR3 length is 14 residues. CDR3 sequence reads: CASSGDRGRQPQHF. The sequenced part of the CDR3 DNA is TGTGCCAGTAGTGGCGACAGGGGGAGGCAGCCC.

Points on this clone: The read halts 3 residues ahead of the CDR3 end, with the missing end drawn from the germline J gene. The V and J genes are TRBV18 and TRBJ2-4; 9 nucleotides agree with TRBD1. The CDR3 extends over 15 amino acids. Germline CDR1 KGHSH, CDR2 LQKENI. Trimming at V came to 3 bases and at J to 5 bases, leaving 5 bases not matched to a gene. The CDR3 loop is CASSPLTGGQNIQYF. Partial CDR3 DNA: TGTGCCAGCTCACCGCTGACAGGGGGTCAAAACATT.

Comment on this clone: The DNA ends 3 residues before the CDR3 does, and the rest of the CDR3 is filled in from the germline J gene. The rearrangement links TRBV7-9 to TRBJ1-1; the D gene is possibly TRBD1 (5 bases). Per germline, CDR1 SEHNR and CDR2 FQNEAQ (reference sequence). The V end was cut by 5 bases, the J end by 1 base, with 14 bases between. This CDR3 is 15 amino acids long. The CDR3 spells CASSPRQGGNTEAFF. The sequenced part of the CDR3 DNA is TGTGCCAGCAGCCCCCGGCAGGGTGGGAACACTGAA.

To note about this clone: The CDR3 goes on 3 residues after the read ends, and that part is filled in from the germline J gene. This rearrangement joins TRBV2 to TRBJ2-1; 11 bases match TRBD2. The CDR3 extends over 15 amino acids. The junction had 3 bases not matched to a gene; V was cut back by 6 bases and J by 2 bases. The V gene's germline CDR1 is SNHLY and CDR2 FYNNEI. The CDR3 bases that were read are TGTGCCAGCAGGACTAGCGGGGCCACCTACAATGAG. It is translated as CASRTSGATYNE. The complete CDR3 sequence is CASRTSGATYNEQFF. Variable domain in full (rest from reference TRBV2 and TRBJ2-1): EPEVTQTPSHQVTQMGQEVILRCVPISNHLYFYWYRQILGQKVEFLVSFYNNEISEKSEIFDDQFSVERPDGSNFTLKIRSTKLEDSAMYFCASRTSGATYNEQFFGPGTRLTVL.

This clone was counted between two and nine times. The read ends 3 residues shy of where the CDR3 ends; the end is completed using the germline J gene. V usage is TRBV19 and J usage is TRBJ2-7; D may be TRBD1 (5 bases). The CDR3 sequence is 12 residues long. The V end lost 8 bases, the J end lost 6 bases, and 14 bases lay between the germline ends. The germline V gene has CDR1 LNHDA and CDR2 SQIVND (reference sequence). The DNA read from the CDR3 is TGTGCCAGTCAAGGAATCAGGGCCGAG. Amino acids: CASQGIRAE. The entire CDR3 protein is CASQGIRAEQYF. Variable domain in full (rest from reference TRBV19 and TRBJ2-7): DGGITQSPKYLFRKEGQNVTLSCEQNLNHDAMYWYRQDPGQGLRLIYYSQIVNDFQKGDIAEGYSVSREKKESFPLTVTSAQKNPTAFYLCASQGIRAEQYFGPGTRLTVT.

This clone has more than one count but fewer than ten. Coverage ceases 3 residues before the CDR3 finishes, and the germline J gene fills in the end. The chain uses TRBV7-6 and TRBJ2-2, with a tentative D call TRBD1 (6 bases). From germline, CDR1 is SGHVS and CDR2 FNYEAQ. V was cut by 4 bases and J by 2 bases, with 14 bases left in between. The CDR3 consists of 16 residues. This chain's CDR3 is CASSWGQGLNTGELFF. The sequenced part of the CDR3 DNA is TGTGCCAGCAGCTGGGGGCAGGGTCTTAACACCGGGGAG.

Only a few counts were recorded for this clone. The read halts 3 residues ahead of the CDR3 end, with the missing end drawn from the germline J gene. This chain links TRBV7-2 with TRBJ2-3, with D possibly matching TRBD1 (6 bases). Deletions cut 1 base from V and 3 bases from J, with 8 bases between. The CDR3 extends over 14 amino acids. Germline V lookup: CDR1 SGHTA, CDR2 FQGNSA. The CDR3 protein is CASSLDTGTDTQYF. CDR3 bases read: TGTGCCAGCAGCTTAGACACAGGGACAGATACG. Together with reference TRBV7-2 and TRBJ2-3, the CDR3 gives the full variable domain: GAGVSQSPSNKVTEKGKDVELRCDPISGHTALYWYRQSLGQGLEFLIYFQGNSAPDKSGLPSDRFSAERTGGSVSTLTIQRTQQEDSAVYLCASSLDTGTDTQYFGPGTRLTVL.

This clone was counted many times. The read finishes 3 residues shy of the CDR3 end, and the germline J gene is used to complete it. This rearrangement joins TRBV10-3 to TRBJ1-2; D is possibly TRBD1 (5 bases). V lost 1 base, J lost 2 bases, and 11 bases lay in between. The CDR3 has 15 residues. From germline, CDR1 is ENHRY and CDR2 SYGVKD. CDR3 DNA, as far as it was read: TGTGCCATCAGTGAGTTCCTAGACAGAAACTATGGC. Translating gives CAISEFLDRNYG. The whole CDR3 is CAISEFLDRNYGYTF.

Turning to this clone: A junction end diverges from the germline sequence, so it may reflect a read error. The covered CDR3 bases are TGTTCCAGCAGCTTAAGGTCTGATACG. Its protein product is CSSSLRSDT. The full CDR3 reads CSSSLRSDTQYF. The J gene is TRBJ2-3, the V gene TRBV7-9; D remains ambiguous. With the read ending 3 residues before the CDR3 end, the germline J gene is used to fill in that end. The CDR3 has 12 residues. Looked up from germline, CDR1 is SEHNR and CDR2 is FQNEAQ (reference sequence).

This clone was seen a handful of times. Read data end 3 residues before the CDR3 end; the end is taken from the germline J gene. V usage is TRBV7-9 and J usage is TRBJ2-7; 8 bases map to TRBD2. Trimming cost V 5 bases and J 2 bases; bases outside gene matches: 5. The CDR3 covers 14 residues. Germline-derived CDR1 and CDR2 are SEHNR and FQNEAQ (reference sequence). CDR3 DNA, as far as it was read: TGTGCCAGCAGCCTGGGACTAGAAGCCTACGAG. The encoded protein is CASSLGLEAYE. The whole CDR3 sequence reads CASSLGLEAYEQYF. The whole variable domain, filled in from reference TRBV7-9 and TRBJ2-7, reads DTGVSQNPRHKITKRGQNVTFRCDPISEHNRLYWYRQTLGQGPEFLTYFQNEAQLEKSRLLSDRFSAERPKGSFSTLEIQRTEQGDSAMYLCASSLGLEAYEQYFGPGTRLTVT.

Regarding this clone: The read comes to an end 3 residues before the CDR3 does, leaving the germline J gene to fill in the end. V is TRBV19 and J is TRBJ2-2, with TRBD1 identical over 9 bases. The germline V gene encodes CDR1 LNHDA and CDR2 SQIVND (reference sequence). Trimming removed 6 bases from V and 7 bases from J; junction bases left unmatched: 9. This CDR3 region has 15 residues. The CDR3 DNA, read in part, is TGTGCCAGTAGATTGGGACAGGGCGTAGTCGGGGAG. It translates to CASRLGQGVVGE. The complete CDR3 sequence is CASRLGQGVVGELFF.

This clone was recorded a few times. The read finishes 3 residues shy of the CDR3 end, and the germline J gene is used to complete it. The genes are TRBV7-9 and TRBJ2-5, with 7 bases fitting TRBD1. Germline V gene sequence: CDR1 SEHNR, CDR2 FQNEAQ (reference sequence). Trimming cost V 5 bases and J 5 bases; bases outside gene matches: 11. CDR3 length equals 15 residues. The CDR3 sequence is CASSRDSPVMETQYF. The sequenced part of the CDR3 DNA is TGTGCCAGCAGCAGGGACAGCCCGGTCATGGAGACC. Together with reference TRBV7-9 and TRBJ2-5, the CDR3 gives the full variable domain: DTGVSQNPRHKITKRGQNVTFRCDPISEHNRLYWYRQTLGQGPEFLTYFQNEAQLEKSRLLSDRFSAERPKGSFSTLEIQRTEQGDSAMYLCASSRDSPVMETQYFGPGTRLLVL.

CDR3 DNA, as far as it was read: TGTGCCAGTACCTACGGGACAGGTCACAATCAGCCC. Translating gives CASTYGTGHNQP. The full CDR3 protein reads CASTYGTGHNQPQHF. The chain has TRBV19 and TRBJ1-5; 8 positions agree with TRBD1. Read data end 3 residues before the CDR3 end; the end is taken from the germline J gene. V was pared by 7 bases and J by 3 bases, with 8 bases of the junction left unmatched. The germline CDR1 and CDR2 sequences are LNHDA and SQIVND (reference sequence). CDR3 length: 15 amino acids.

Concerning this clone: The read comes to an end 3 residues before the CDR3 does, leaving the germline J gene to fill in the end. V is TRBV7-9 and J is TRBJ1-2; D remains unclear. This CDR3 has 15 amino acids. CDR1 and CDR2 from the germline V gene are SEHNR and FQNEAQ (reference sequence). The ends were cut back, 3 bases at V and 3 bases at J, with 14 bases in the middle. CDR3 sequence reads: CASSFVLQRDYGYTF. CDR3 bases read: TGTGCCAGCAGCTTTGTCTTGCAGAGGGACTATGGC.

The CDR3 sequence: CASSLGSGTYNEQFF. The DNA read from the CDR3 is TGTGCCAGCAGCTTAGGGAGCGGGACCTACAATGAG. The chain carries TRBV7-3 and TRBJ2-1; 7 nucleotides match TRBD2. The read stops 3 residues short of the end of the CDR3; the missing end is completed from the germline J gene. Trimming cost V 2 bases and J 2 bases; bases outside gene matches: 3. Germline V gives CDR1 SGHTA, CDR2 FQGTGA. The CDR3 covers 15 residues.

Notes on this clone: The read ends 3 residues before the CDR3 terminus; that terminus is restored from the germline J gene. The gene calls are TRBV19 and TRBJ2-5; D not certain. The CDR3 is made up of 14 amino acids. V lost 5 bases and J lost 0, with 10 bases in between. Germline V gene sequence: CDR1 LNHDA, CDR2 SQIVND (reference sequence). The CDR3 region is CASSEGPHQETQYF. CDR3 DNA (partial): TGTGCCAGTAGTGAAGGGCCCCACCAAGAGACC.

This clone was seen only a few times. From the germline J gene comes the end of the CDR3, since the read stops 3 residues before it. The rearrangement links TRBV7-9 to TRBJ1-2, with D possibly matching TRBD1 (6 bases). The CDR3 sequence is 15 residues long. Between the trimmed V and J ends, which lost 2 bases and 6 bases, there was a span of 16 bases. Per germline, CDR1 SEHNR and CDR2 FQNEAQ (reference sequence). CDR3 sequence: CASSLSGRGANGYTF. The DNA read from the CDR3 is TGTGCCAGCAGCTTATCCGGACGGGGGGCTAATGGC.

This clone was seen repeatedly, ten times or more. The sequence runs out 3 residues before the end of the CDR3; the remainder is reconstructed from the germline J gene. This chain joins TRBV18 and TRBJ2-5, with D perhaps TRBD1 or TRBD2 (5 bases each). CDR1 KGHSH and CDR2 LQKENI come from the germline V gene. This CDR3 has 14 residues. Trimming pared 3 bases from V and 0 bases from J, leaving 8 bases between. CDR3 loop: CASSPREYQETQYF. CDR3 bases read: TGTGCCAGCTCACCCAGGGAGTACCAAGAGACC.

The CDR3 bases that were read are TGTGCCAGCTTGAACCGGGGGACGGGGTACTATGGC. Its protein product is CASLNRGTGYYG. The whole CDR3 protein reads CASLNRGTGYYGYTF. The chain has TRBV18 and TRBJ1-2; TRBD1 is a possible D gene (5 bases). Sequencing ends 3 residues short of the CDR3 end; the germline J gene provides the rest. The V gene lost 7 bases and the J gene lost 3 bases, with 18 bases spanning the gap. The germline V gene encodes CDR1 KGHSH and CDR2 LQKENI. The CDR3 runs to 15 residues.

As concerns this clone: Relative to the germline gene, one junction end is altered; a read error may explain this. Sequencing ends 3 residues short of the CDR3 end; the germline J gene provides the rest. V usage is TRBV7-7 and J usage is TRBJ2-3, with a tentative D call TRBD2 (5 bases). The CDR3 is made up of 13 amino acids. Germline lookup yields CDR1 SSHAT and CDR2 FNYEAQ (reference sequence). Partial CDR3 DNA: TGTGCTAGCAGCCAGGACTGGTCAGATACG. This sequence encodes CASSQDWSDT. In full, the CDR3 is CASSQDWSDTQYF.